The clone carrying this T cell receptor beta chain occurred once. The antigen remains undetermined. These data originate in a study of T cell responses to AZD1222 COVID-19 vaccine. Study-wide findings and caveats: AZD1222 recipients seropositive at baseline numbered only five to seven. There were repertoire samples only from the period after the peak T cell response. With dominance at 160-218 and 743-854, vaccine-associated CD4 TCRs spanned spike.

Second-dose groups at about 4 or about 12 weeks were pooled. Repertoires were generated with immunoSEQ multiplex PCR, while TCRdb's copy carries only in-frame clones and drops some. Among 90,000 to 140,000 clones listed, 75% to 90% were seen once. This CDR3 has 20 amino acids. The germline gives CDR1 MDHEN, CDR2 SYDVKM. The V and J ends lost 1 base and 1 base respectively, with 25 bases between them. This receptor was taken from an adult who received the AZD1222 COVID-19 vaccine. V usage is TRBV28 and J usage is TRBJ1-1, with a possible D match to TRBD1 (6 bases). This specimen consisted of peripheral blood, obtained 28 days after the second AZD1222 dose. CDR3 DNA sequence: TGTGCCAGCAGTTTATCGACTCGAATTTTTATCGGGGGCCCGAACACTGAAGCTTTCTTT. It yields the protein CASSLSTRIFIGGPNTEAFF.